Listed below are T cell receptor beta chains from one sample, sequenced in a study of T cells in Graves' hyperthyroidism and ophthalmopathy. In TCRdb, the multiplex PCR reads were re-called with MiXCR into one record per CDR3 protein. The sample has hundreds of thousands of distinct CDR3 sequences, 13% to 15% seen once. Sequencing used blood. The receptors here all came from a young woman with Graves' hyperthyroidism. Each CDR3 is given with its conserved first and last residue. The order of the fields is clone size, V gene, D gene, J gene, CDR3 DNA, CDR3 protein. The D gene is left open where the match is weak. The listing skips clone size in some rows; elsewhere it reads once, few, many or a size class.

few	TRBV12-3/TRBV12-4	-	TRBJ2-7	TGTGCCAGCAGCTCCAAACTCTACTACGAGCAGTACTTC	CASSSKLYYEQYF
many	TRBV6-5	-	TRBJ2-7	TGTGCCAGCAGTTACTCCTTAGGGGGAAACTCCTACGAGCAGTACTTC	CASSYSLGGNSYEQYF
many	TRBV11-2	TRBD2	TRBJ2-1	TGTGCCAGCAGCTTAGGAGGCGGGAGGGCCGGGAATGAGCAGTTCTTC	CASSLGGGRAGNEQFF
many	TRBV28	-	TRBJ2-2	TGTGCCAGCAGTTTATTACGGGTGGGGAACACCGGGGAGCTGTTTTTT	CASSLLRVGNTGELFF
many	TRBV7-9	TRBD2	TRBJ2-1	TGTGCCAGCAGCCCCGGGACTAGCGGGAGTGACAATGAGCAGTTCTTC	CASSPGTSGSDNEQFF
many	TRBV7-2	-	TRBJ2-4	TGTGCCAGCACCTCACTGTATGGCAAAAACATTCAGTACTTC	CASTSLYGKNIQYF
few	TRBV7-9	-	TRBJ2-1	TGTGCCAGCAGCTTAGCTAGGGGGTCCTGGGGGCCGTTCTTC	CASSLARGSWGPFF
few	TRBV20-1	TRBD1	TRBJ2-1	TGCAGTGCCCAACAGGGGAGCTCCTACAATGAGCAGTTCTTC	CSAQQGSSYNEQFF
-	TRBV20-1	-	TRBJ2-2	TGCAGTGCTAGAGGGGGGAGGACCGGGGAGCTGTTTTTT	CSARGGRTGELFF
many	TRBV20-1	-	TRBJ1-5	TGCAGTGCGAACCCGGCGGCTGGCAATCAGCCCCAGCATTTT	CSANPAAGNQPQHF
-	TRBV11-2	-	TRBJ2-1	TGTGCCAGCAGCCTAAACCCGGGACGAGAGTACAATGAGCAGTTCTTC	CASSLNPGREYNEQFF
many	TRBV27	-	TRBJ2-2	TGTGCCAGCAGTTTGAAGGCAGGGGAATCCACCGGGGAGCTGTTTTTT	CASSLKAGESTGELFF
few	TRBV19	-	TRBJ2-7	TGTGCCGGTAGTATTGGCGTCGAGCAGTACTTC	CAGSIGVEQYF
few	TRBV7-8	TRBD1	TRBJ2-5	TGTGCCAGCAGCTTATCCCCCTGGAGACAGGGGTTGGTGGCCCAGTACTTC	CASSLSPWRQGLVAQYF
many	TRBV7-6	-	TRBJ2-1	TGTGCCAGCAGCTTCCTGGGGGAGCCCACTATTGACAATGAGCAGTTCTTC	CASSFLGEPTIDNEQFF
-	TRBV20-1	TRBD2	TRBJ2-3	TGCAGTGCTAGTTGGCTAGCGGAGAGCACAGATACGCAGTATTTT	CSASWLAESTDTQYF
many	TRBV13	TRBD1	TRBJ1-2	TGTGCCAGCAGCTTACCAAGCGGACAGGGGAACTATGGCTACACCTTC	CASSLPSGQGNYGYTF
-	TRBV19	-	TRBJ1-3	TGTGCCAGTAGTTACGGACCGTCGGGAGGAAACACCATATATTTT	CASSYGPSGGNTIYF
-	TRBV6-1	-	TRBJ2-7	TGTGCCAGCAGATTCGGAATCCAGGGGTCCGAGCAGTACTTC	CASRFGIQGSEQYF